This T cell receptor beta chain emerged from a study of human T cells and chemical hapten exposure. MiXCR, run by TCRdb on the RACE reads, gives a single entry per CDR3 protein. The table shows roughly 74,000 distinct CDR3 sequences, with around 30% occurring only once. Time point denoted: patch test 1, 2 weeks after DPC sensitization. The treatment: therapeutic diphenylcyclopropenone sensitization with weekly scalp DPC. CDR1 and CDR2 from the germline V gene are SNHLY and FYNNEI. CDR3 length equals 15 residues. Trimming left V 1 base short and J 4 bases short, with 14 bases between. The sequence was collected from a man aged 40-49 years with alopecia areata. Some clones in this sample may be carry-over from other donors' samples. Specimen: whole blood, collected in connection with sensitization to the hapten diphenylcyclopropenone (DPC). V and J are TRBV2 and TRBJ2-7; D call uncertain. CDR3: CASSEGGRRAYEQYF. CDR3 coding DNA: TGTGCCAGCAGTGAAGGCGGCAGGCGTGCTTACGAGCAGTACTTC.